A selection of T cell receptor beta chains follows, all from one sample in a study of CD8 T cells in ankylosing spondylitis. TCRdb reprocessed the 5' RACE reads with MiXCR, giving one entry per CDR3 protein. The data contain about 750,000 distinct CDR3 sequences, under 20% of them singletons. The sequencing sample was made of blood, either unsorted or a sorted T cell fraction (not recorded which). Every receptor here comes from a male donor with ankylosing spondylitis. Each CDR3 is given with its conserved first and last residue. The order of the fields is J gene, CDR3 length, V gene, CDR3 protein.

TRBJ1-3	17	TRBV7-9	CASSFSRGITSGNTIYF
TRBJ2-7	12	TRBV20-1	CSAKAHSYEQYF
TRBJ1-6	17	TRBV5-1	CASSLVGVGQGDSPLHF
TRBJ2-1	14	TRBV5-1	CASSLGTQYNEQFF
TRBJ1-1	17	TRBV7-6	CASSLGADEWGNTEAFF
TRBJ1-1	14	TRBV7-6	CASSLTGYYTEAFF
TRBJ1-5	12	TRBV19	CASTAGKQPQHF
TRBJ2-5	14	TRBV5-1	CASSLDGSRETQYF
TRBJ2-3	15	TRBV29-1	CSVGRLAELTDTQYF
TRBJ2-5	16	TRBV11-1	CASSLAGGWLEETQYF
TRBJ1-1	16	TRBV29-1	CSAKRHYPKMNTEAFF
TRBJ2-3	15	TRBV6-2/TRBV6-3	CASTRRGQGGDTQYF
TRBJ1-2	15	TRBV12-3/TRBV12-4	CASSHNRDRGWGYTF
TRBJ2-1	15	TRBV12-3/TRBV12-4	CASSLDIAGGHEQFF
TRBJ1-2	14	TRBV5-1	CASSLTAGDYGYTF
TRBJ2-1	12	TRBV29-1	CSVGDLYNEQFF
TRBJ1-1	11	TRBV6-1	CASSASTEAFF
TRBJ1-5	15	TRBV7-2	CASSLGAGGNQPQHF
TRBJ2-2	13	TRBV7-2	CASIKAVPGELFF
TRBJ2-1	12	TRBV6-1	CASSDNINEQFF
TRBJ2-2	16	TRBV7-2	CASSSRVGDPTGELFF
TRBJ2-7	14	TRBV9	CAQRQPGKIHEQYF
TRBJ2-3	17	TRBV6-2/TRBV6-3	CASSYSFQGGLADTQYF
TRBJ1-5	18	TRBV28	CASSRDRAGYISNQPQHF
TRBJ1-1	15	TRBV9	CASSAGQRDPTEAFF